These 5 T cell receptor beta chains were all obtained from the same sample, sequenced in a study of cytomegalovirus exposure and HLA in healthy donors (dated by TCRdb to about 2017). Preparation of the library involved the immunoSEQ multiplex PCR assay. For the multiplex PCR, a mixture combining 60 forward primers for TCR Vbeta segments and 13 reverse primers for TCR Jbeta segments was used. Not all clones reach the TCRdb copy of this immuneACCESS table, which keeps in-frame sequences only. Checked studies attribute under half of the gap to unresolved V genes and leave the rest unexplained. Present in this sample are around 100,000 clones, roughly 70% of which were seen just once. Roughly 11% of the sample lies in the top ten. The sample comprised PBMCs. Receptors originate from a man aged 35 to 55 in good health and CMV-seropositive.

The CDR3 is CATSRAGFGNTIYF. Written as DNA, the CDR3 is TGTGCCACCAGCAGAGCAGGGTTCGGAAACACCATATATTTT. The chain joins TRBV15 to TRBJ1-3; a weak D match, TRBD1 (5 bases). CDR1 and CDR2 from the germline V gene are LNHNV and YYDKDF (reference sequence). The CDR3 has 14 amino acids. V shed 1 base and J shed 4 bases, with 8 bases lying between them.

The chain has TRBV7-3 and TRBJ2-3, with D perhaps matching TRBD2 (5 bases). Per the germline V gene, CDR1 is SGHTA and CDR2 is FQGTGA. Trimming left V 0 bases short and J 0 bases short, with 7 bases between. This CDR3 has 15 amino acids. CDR3 in amino acids: CASSLTGGSTDTQYF. In DNA form, the CDR3 reads TGTGCCAGCAGCTTAACTGGCGGGAGCACAGATACGCAGTATTTT. The variable domain in full, with the rest retrieved from reference TRBV7-3 and TRBJ2-3, is GAGVSQTPSNKVTEKGKYVELRCDPISGHTALYWYRQSLGQGPEFLIYFQGTGAADDSGLPNDRFFAVRPEGSVSTLKIQRTERGDSAVYLCASSLTGGSTDTQYFGPGTRLTVL.

This clone was recorded once. The rearrangement links TRBV6-4 to TRBJ1-2; TRBD1 matches 9 bases. The CDR3 loop spans 16 amino acids. Unmatched junction bases numbered 11, after V lost 3 bases and J lost 6 bases. Per the germline V gene, CDR1 is MRHNA and CDR2 is SNTAGT. The CDR3 sequence is CASSDFPTTGGHGYTF. The CDR3 DNA is TGTGCCAGCAGTGATTTTCCCACTACAGGGGGCCATGGCTACACCTTC.

As for this clone: Within the sample, other DNA sequences also encode this same CDR3. The chain uses TRBV19 and TRBJ1-2; 8 nucleotides line up with TRBD1. The CDR3 length is 13 residues. Germline V CDR1 and CDR2: LNHDA, SQIVND (reference sequence). The trim removed 9 bases at V and 2 bases at J, leaving 5 bases unmatched. CDR3 residues: CASRTGPNYGYTF. The CDR3, as DNA: TGTGCCAGCAGGACAGGGCCGAACTATGGCTACACCTTC.

This clone has a single count. This chain links TRBV5-4 with TRBJ2-1, with a weak D call TRBD1 (5 bases). The germline V gene encodes CDR1 SGHNT and CDR2 YYREEE (reference sequence). Trimming stripped 0 bases from V and 7 bases from J, with 23 bases between. The CDR3 covers 18 residues. DNA for the CDR3: TGTGCCAGCAGCTTGGGCCAGGGTTTATTTTCTAGTAATAATGAGCAGTTCTTC. Translating gives CASSLGQGLFSSNNEQFF.